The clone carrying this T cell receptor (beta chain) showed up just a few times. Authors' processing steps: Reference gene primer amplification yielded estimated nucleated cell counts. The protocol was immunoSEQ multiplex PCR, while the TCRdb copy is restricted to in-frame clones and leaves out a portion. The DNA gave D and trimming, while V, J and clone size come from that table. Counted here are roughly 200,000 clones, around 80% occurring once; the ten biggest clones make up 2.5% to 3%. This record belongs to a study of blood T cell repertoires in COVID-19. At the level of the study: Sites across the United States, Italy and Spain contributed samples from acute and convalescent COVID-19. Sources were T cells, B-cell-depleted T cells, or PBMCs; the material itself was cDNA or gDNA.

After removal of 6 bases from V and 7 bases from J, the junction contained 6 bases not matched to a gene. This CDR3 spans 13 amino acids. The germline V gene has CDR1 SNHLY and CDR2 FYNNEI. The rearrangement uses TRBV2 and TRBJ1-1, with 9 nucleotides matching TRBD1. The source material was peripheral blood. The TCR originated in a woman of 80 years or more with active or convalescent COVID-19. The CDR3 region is CASSIQGAFEAFF. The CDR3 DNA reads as TGTGCCAGCAGCATACAGGGGGCGTTTGAAGCTTTCTTT.